This TCR beta chain was documented in a study of T cells in Graves' hyperthyroidism and ophthalmopathy. Background on the study: Sampling of peripheral blood happened at initial diagnosis, prior to any treatment.

The V gene lost 0 bases and the J gene lost 4 bases, with 9 bases spanning the gap. The CDR3 is 13 amino acids. Germline lookup yields CDR1 GTSNPN and CDR2 SVGIG (reference sequence). Patients aged 18 to 65 had newly diagnosed hyperthyroidism that had lasted under 2 months. Source material for PBMCs was about 10 ml fresh peripheral blood. Amplification of TCR beta CDR3 regions used RNA as the template. The study used the HTBI primer set for a first-round RT-PCR of the TCR CDR3. One entry per CDR3 protein, called by TCRdb with MiXCR from the multiplex PCR reads. The profile shows roughly 380,000 distinct CDR3 sequences, about an eighth of them singletons. This clonotype was seen at least ten times.

What was sequenced was blood. This TCR was recovered from a woman in her late teens or twenties with Graves' hyperthyroidism. The genes are TRBV30 and TRBJ1-1; no reliable D call. The CDR3 loop reads CAWSVGGSTEAFF. CDR3 DNA sequence: TGTGCCTGGAGTGTAGGAGGGTCCACTGAAGCTTTCTTT.